The 23 T cell receptor beta chains given below trace back to one sample, sequenced in a study of T cells after yellow fever vaccination. TCRdb re-derived calls from the 5' RACE reads in MiXCR, one entry per CDR3 protein. The sample has a few hundred thousand distinct CDR3 sequences, 15% to 20% seen once; the top ten hold roughly an eighth. The sample was PBMCs, taken 15 days after the yellow fever booster vaccination. These receptors all come from a man in his thirties or forties who received the YFV17D yellow fever vaccine.

This clonotype has just a few counts. The V gene is TRBV9, the J gene TRBJ2-7, with TRBD1 matching over 7 bases. The V gene end was trimmed by 4 bases and the J gene end by 6 bases; junction bases not matched to a gene: 10. This CDR3 is built from 14 residues. The germline gives CDR1 SGDLS, CDR2 YYNGEE. DNA for the CDR3: TGTGCCAGCAGCCCTAGGACAGGTACCATCGAGCAGTACTTC. It is translated as CASSPRTGTIEQYF.

The table lists this clonotype with a few counts. The chain couples TRBV20-1 to TRBJ1-5, with D maybe TRBD1 (5 bases). Trimming took off 4 bases at V and 3 bases at J, with 10 bases between the two ends. Germline V lookup: CDR1 DFQATT, CDR2 SNEGSKA (reference sequence). The CDR3 is 13 amino acids. This CDR3 reads CSAKGGDNQPQHF. The CDR3, as DNA: TGCAGTGCTAAGGGAGGGGACAATCAGCCCCAGCATTTT.

V is TRBV3-1 and J is TRBJ1-6, with a possible D match to TRBD1 (6 bases). Per germline, CDR1 LGHDT and CDR2 YNNKEL (reference sequence). The CDR3 spans 13 residues. Trimming took off 7 bases at V and 13 bases at J, with 17 bases between the two ends. The CDR3 region is CASNPRGKAPLHF. As DNA, the CDR3 is TGTGCCAGCAACCCCAGGGGAAAGGCGCCCCTCCACTTT. The entire variable domain, with the rest obtained from reference TRBV3-1 and TRBJ1-6, is as follows: DTAVSQTPKYLVTQMGNDKSIKCEQNLGHDTMYWYKQDSKKFLKIMFSYNNKELIINETVPNRFSPKSPDKAHLNLHINSLELGDSAVYFCASNPRGKAPLHFGNGTRLTVT.

The V gene is TRBV20-1, the J gene TRBJ2-1, with TRBD2 identical over 9 bases. The germline V gene encodes CDR1 DFQATT and CDR2 SNEGSKA (reference sequence). V lost 3 bases, J lost 6 bases, and 3 bases stayed unmatched. This CDR3 comprises 13 residues. As DNA, the CDR3 is TGCAGTGCTAGGGCGGGAGGGTTCAATGAGCAGTTCTTC. It encodes CSARAGGFNEQFF.

This chain links TRBV5-1 with TRBJ2-3, with 8 bases lining up with TRBD2. Germline CDR1 and CDR2: SGHRS and YFSETQ. This CDR3 region has 14 residues. The V segment lost 7 bases and the J segment 2 bases; nucleotides outside the gene matches: 6. The CDR3 DNA follows: TGCGCCAGCGGAGCGGGAGCACTCACAGATACGCAGTATTTT. Amino acid sequence: CASGAGALTDTQYF.

The chain joins TRBV7-2 to TRBJ2-5; D is perhaps TRBD1 or TRBD2 (5 bases each). The CDR3 contains 13 residues. Deletions cut 0 bases from V and 9 bases from J, with 11 bases between. From germline, CDR1 is SGHTA and CDR2 FQGNSA. The CDR3 reads CASSLAGVGAQYF. The CDR3 DNA is TGTGCCAGCAGCTTAGCTGGCGTGGGGGCCCAGTACTTC.

This clonotype was counted between two and nine times. The chain recombines TRBV27 with TRBJ1-6; D might be TRBD1 (6 bases). CDR1 is MNHEY and CDR2 is SMNVEV in the germline V gene (reference sequence). The CDR3 contains 15 residues. V was shortened by 4 bases and J by 10 bases, with 17 bases between the two germline ends. The CDR3 DNA reads TGTGCCAGCAGTTCTGGACAGATTCAAGGATCACCCCTCCACTTT. This gives the protein CASSSGQIQGSPLHF.

This clonotype was seen a handful of times. V gene TRBV12-3 or TRBV12-4 combines with J gene TRBJ2-1; the D gene is possibly TRBD1 (6 bases). CDR3 length equals 14 residues. V dropped 5 bases and J dropped 4 bases, with 12 bases sitting between them. The CDR3 DNA is TGTGCCAGCAGTCCTCGACAGGAGTACAATGAGCAGTTCTTC. Residues: CASSPRQEYNEQFF.

The chain employs TRBV10-3 and TRBJ2-5; D is unclear. CDR3 length: 14 residues. Trimming stripped 0 bases from V and 5 bases from J, with 10 bases between. CDR1 and CDR2 (germline): ENHRY, SYGVKD. In DNA, the CDR3 is TGTGCCATCAGTGAGTCGAGTGGTAGGGAGACCCAGTACTTC. The encoded protein is CAISESSGRETQYF.

The rearrangement joins TRBV12-3 or TRBV12-4 to TRBJ2-5, with 7 positions matching TRBD2. After removal of 3 bases from V and 2 bases from J, the junction contained 3 bases not matched to a gene. The CDR3 totals 14 residues. The DNA of the CDR3 is TGTGCCAGCAGTTTGCCGGGAGGTCAAGAGACCCAGTACTTC. Protein product: CASSLPGGQETQYF.

The chain couples TRBV11-2 to TRBJ2-3, with 15 bases fitting TRBD2. This CDR3 comprises 16 residues. CDR1 and CDR2 from the germline V gene are SGHAT and FQNNGV. V shed 2 bases, J shed 7 bases, and the junction held 4 bases outside the gene matches. DNA of the CDR3: TGTGCCAGCAGCTTATGGACTAGCGGGAGGGTGAATACGCAGTATTTT. This codes for CASSLWTSGRVNTQYF.

This chain connects TRBV7-9 to TRBJ2-5; a possible D gene is TRBD2 (5 bases). This CDR3 spans 14 amino acids. Trimming took 6 bases from V and 2 from J, leaving 13 bases between them. Germline CDR1 SEHNR, CDR2 FQNEAQ (reference sequence). The CDR3 is CASRDPGGQETQYF. The CDR3 bases are TGTGCCAGCAGGGACCCCGGAGGTCAAGAGACCCAGTACTTC.

CDR3: CASSPDRGQPQHF. CDR3 sequence (DNA): TGTGCCAGCAGCCCTGACAGGGGCCAGCCCCAGCATTTT. The genes are TRBV7-2 and TRBJ1-5; 8 nucleotides agree with TRBD1. The CDR3 is made up of 13 amino acids. CDR1 is SGHTA and CDR2 is FQGNSA in the germline V gene. V was pared by 5 bases and J by 7 bases, with 4 bases of the junction left unmatched.

In this sample, this clonotype turned up a few times. The gene calls are TRBV12-3 or TRBV12-4 and TRBJ2-1, with D unclear. This CDR3 region has 14 residues. The V end lost 8 bases, the J end lost 2 bases, and 13 bases lay between the germline ends. In DNA form, the CDR3 reads TGTGCCAGCTCCTCCGGACGGACCTACAATGAGCAGTTCTTC. It codes for CASSSGRTYNEQFF.

This clonotype was seen a handful of times. This rearrangement joins TRBV7-3 to TRBJ2-1; D may be TRBD2 (6 bases). V was shortened by 0 bases and J by 8 bases, with 17 bases between the two germline ends. The CDR3 runs 16 residues. From germline, CDR1 is SGHTA and CDR2 FQGTGA. The CDR3 sequence: CASSLTGGAVFDEQFF. The CDR3 coding sequence is TGTGCCAGCAGCTTAACCGGCGGGGCCGTCTTCGATGAGCAGTTCTTC.

The V gene is TRBV10-3, the J gene TRBJ2-7; TRBD2 aligns across 8 bases. Per germline, CDR1 ENHRY and CDR2 SYGVKD. This CDR3 comprises 13 residues. V shed 4 bases and J 3 bases; nucleotides not matched to a gene: 2. The CDR3 coding sequence is TGTGCCATCAGTGGGAGCGGGGGCTACGAGCAGTACTTC. Translated, it gives CAISGSGGYEQYF.

The chain carries TRBV7-2 and TRBJ1-2; 7 nucleotides align to TRBD1. V lost 4 bases and J lost 4; bases outside the gene matches: 3. CDR1 and CDR2 (germline): SGHTA, FQGNSA. This CDR3 is 13 amino acids long. The CDR3 spells CASSSGQPYGYTF. CDR3 DNA: TGTGCCAGCAGCTCGGGACAGCCCTATGGCTACACCTTC.

This clonotype was found a few times. CDR3 loop: CASSFGITNTEAFF. The CDR3 region has the DNA TGTGCCAGCAGCTTCGGCATAACGAACACTGAAGCTTTCTTT. This chain links TRBV7-9 with TRBJ1-1; D is undetermined. In germline, CDR1 is SEHNR, CDR2 FQNEAQ (reference sequence). The CDR3 runs 14 residues. Trimming stripped 3 bases from V and 1 base from J, with 9 bases between. Variable domain in full (rest from reference TRBV7-9 and TRBJ1-1): DTGVSQNPRHKITKRGQNVTFRCDPISEHNRLYWYRQTLGQGPEFLTYFQNEAQLEKSRLLSDRFSAERPKGSFSTLEIQRTEQGDSAMYLCASSFGITNTEAFFGQGTRLTVV.

This clonotype was picked up a small number of times. The chain is built from TRBV5-1 and TRBJ2-1, with D unclear. The V gene's germline CDR1 is SGHRS and CDR2 YFSETQ. CDR3 length: 17 amino acids. Trimming removed 0 bases from V and 7 bases from J, with 20 bases in between. CDR3 nucleotides: TGCGCCAGCAGCTTGGACCGGCCCTCGGCGGCAGGAAATGAGCAGTTCTTC. Residues: CASSLDRPSAAGNEQFF.

This clonotype was counted ten times or more. The V gene is TRBV6-5, the J gene TRBJ2-3; D is uncertain. CDR1 is MNHEY and CDR2 is SVGAGI in the germline V gene. The CDR3 covers 12 residues. With 10 bases removed from V and 0 bases from J, the gap between germline ends came to 8 bases. In nucleotides, the CDR3 is TGTGCCACCGGACCAAGCACAGATACGCAGTATTTT. Encoded protein: CATGPSTDTQYF.

This clonotype was seen more than once but under ten times. The chain uses TRBV15 and TRBJ2-1; tentatively, D is TRBD1 (6 bases). With 0 bases removed from V and 8 bases from J, the gap between germline ends came to 14 bases. Germline-derived CDR1 and CDR2 are LNHNV and YYDKDF (reference sequence). The CDR3 loop spans 15 amino acids. CDR3 region: CATSRDKIQGDEQFF. The CDR3 DNA sequence: TGTGCCACCAGCAGAGATAAAATACAGGGAGATGAGCAGTTCTTC.

This chain connects TRBV10-3 to TRBJ2-5, with 13 positions matching TRBD2. The V gene end was trimmed by 10 bases and the J gene end by 5 bases; junction bases not matched to a gene: 10. The CDR3 length is 15 residues. The germline CDR1 and CDR2 sequences are ENHRY and SYGVKD. The CDR3 DNA reads as TGTGCCACCCGACTAGCGGGAGGATCCGGGGAGACCCAGTACTTC. Protein product: CATRLAGGSGETQYF.

The gene calls are TRBV12-3 or TRBV12-4 and TRBJ2-6, with D possibly being TRBD1 or TRBD2 (5 bases each). The CDR3 loop spans 15 amino acids. Trimming shortened V by 5 bases and J by 0 bases, and 8 bases separated the two germline ends. In nucleotides, the CDR3 is TGTGCCAGCAGTGACGGGGCCTCTGGGGCCAACGTCCTGACTTTC. Protein: CASSDGASGANVLTF.